This T cell receptor (beta chain) was identified during a study of lymphopenia after photon versus proton radiotherapy. Study-wide points: Survival link was tested only in deceased patients; proton benefit remains a possibility. Relative stability marked proton patients; photon patients lost diversity and naive cells. After lymphocyte nadir, photon-treated repertoires showed oligoclonal expansion, especially CD8+ Temra.

Libraries were prepared by immunoSEQ multiplex PCR; TCRdb keeps only in-frame clonotypes and omits some of them. Of about 70,000 clones listed, around 92% are singletons. With regard to this clone: The antigen is not known.

Source: peripheral blood, taken from a patient treated with photon-based radiotherapy. The receptor's source is a woman aged 35 to 49 with cholangiocarcinoma.

CDR3 loop: CASSLDPSGANVLTF. CDR3 coding DNA: TGTGCCAGCAGCCTGGACCCCTCTGGGGCCAACGTCCTGACTTTC. This chain connects TRBV5-6 to TRBJ2-6, with D hard to call. The V gene's germline CDR1 is SGHDT and CDR2 YYEEEE. The V end was cut by 4 bases, the J end by 0 bases, with 8 bases between. The length of the CDR3 is 15 residues.